These T cell receptor beta chains were read from a single sample in a study of technical replicates of blood from several donors. Assay: immunoSEQ multiplex PCR; the TCRdb copy retains only in-frame clones and omits some. Of 40,000 to 60,000 clones in the sample, around 90% were seen once. The sample comprised PBMCs. The origin of the receptors is a human donor in good health. Some clones in this sample may be carry-over from other donors' samples. Both conserved end residues are part of each CDR3. A D gene is named only where the DNA matches it firmly. Clone size, where shown, is once, few, many, or a class for clones that have expanded.

size,J,D,V,CDR3,DNA
-,TRBJ1-6,-,TRBV5-4,CASSLYQGAGYNSPLHF,TGTGCCAGCAGCTTGTACCAGGGCGCGGGGTATAATTCACCCCTCCACTTT
few,TRBJ2-1,TRBD1,TRBV7-9,CASSLQGPSNEQFF,TGTGCCAGCAGTTTACAGGGGCCAAGCAATGAGCAGTTCTTC
-,TRBJ2-7,-,TRBV7-6,CASSLVATAQYF,TGTGCCAGCAGCTTAGTGGCCACCGCGCAGTACTTC
-,TRBJ2-5,-,TRBV5-1,CASSVDSSGTQYF,TGCGCCAGCAGCGTGGACTCTTCGGGGACCCAGTACTTC
-,TRBJ1-5,TRBD1,TRBV27,CASRLTGGGQPQHF,TGTGCCAGCAGACTGACAGGGGGCGGTCAGCCCCAGCATTTT
-,TRBJ2-3,TRBD2,TRBV4-1,CASSQAGGPIDTQYF,TGCGCCAGCAGCCAAGCGGGGGGGCCGATAGATACGCAGTATTTT
-,TRBJ1-4,TRBD1,TRBV4-2,CASSQDPGTGDEKLFF,TGTGCCAGCAGCCAAGATCCCGGGACAGGGGACGAAAAACTGTTTTTT
few,TRBJ1-6,-,TRBV23-1,CASSQGSSPLHF,TGCGCCAGCAGTCAGGGGAGTTCACCCCTCCACTTT
-,TRBJ2-5,-,TRBV10-2,CASSDVRGSETQYF,TGCGCCAGCAGTGACGTCCGGGGTTCAGAGACCCAGTACTTC
-,TRBJ1-2,-,TRBV6-5,CASSTPDRWHGYTF,TGTGCCAGCAGTACCCCGGACAGATGGCATGGCTACACCTTC
-,TRBJ1-4,TRBD1,TRBV4-3,CASSQAGQDNEKLFF,TGCGCCAGCAGCCAGGCGGGACAGGACAATGAAAAACTGTTTTTT
-,TRBJ2-7,-,TRBV30,CAWTDTGIEQYF,TGTGCCTGGACCGACACAGGGATCGAGCAGTACTTC
-,TRBJ1-2,-,TRBV5-4,CASSPRGGANYGYTF,TGTGCCAGCAGCCCTAGAGGCGGAGCTAACTATGGCTACACCTTC
-,TRBJ1-5,-,TRBV18,CASSPGAGSNQPQHF,TGTGCCAGCTCACCGGGGGCAGGTAGCAATCAGCCCCAGCATTTT
-,TRBJ2-7,TRBD2,TRBV19,CASSRGEHYEQYF,TGTGCCAGTAGTCGGGGGGAGCACTACGAGCAGTACTTC
-,TRBJ1-2,-,TRBV19,CASSPLRGTQGTSGYTF,TGTGCCAGTAGTCCTCTTAGGGGTACACAGGGTACAAGTGGCTACACCTTC
-,TRBJ2-3,-,TRBV30,CAWSVGQNQDTQYF,TGTGCCTGGAGTGTAGGACAGAACCAAGATACGCAGTATTTT
-,TRBJ2-7,TRBD2,TRBV25-1,CASSGTWGSGSSLDEQYF,TGTGCCAGCAGTGGGACCTGGGGTAGCGGGAGCTCGTTGGACGAGCAGTACTTC
-,TRBJ2-1,TRBD2,TRBV10-3,CATQERERFLSSYNEQFF,TGTGCCACCCAAGAGCGGGAGCGGTTTCTTAGCTCCTACAATGAGCAGTTCTTC
-,TRBJ2-2,TRBD2,TRBV2,CASSDSGRGTGELFF,TGTGCCAGCAGTGACAGCGGGAGAGGTACCGGGGAGCTGTTTTTT
-,TRBJ2-1,-,TRBV6-5,CASSYSSRSNEQFF,TGTGCCAGCAGTTACTCATCGAGAAGCAATGAGCAGTTCTTC
once,TRBJ2-3,TRBD2,TRBV6-6,CASSRDRGRHTQYF,TGTGCCAGCAGTCGGGACCGCGGGAGGCATACGCAGTATTTT
-,TRBJ2-7,TRBD2,TRBV7-8,CASSLASGSRFYEQYF,TGTGCCAGCAGCTTAGCTAGCGGGAGTAGGTTCTACGAGCAGTACTTC
-,TRBJ1-6,-,TRBV11-2,CASSLSDNSPLHF,TGTGCCAGCAGCTTATCCGATAATTCACCCCTCCACTTT
-,TRBJ1-5,-,TRBV6-1,CASTKGLNQPQHF,TGTGCCAGCACCAAAGGACTTAATCAGCCCCAGCATTTT
-,TRBJ2-5,TRBD2,TRBV4-1,CASSQGGTSGSRETQYF,TGCGCCAGCAGCCAAGGGGGGACTAGCGGGAGTCGAGAGACCCAGTACTTC
once,TRBJ1-2,-,TRBV7-9,CASSPGGARYGYTF,TGTGCCAGCAGCCCCGGGGGGGCTAGATATGGCTACACCTTC
-,TRBJ1-2,-,TRBV6-1,CASRGSQGRYTF,TGTGCCAGCAGAGGAAGCCAGGGCCGCTACACCTTC
-,TRBJ2-5,-,TRBV4-1,CASSQSAGAPWETQYF,TGCGCCAGCAGCCAGTCTGCGGGGGCCCCCTGGGAGACCCAGTACTTC
-,TRBJ2-3,-,TRBV4-2,CASSQEVQRSRDTQYF,TGTGCCAGCAGCCAAGAAGTACAGCGGAGTAGAGATACGCAGTATTTT
-,TRBJ2-3,-,TRBV6-5,CASSPPGEAVEQYF,TGTGCCAGCAGTCCCCCGGGAGAGGCTGTTGAGCAGTATTTT
once,TRBJ2-1,TRBD1,TRBV18,CASSPMTGGLDEQFF,TGTGCCAGCTCACCCATGACAGGGGGTTTGGATGAGCAGTTCTTC
-,TRBJ2-5,TRBD2,TRBV7-7,CASSDSGTSGVGRETQYF,TGTGCCAGCAGCGATTCCGGGACTAGCGGAGTGGGACGAGAGACCCAGTACTTC
-,TRBJ2-1,TRBD2,TRBV4-2,CASSQIKTSGDQINEQFF,TGTGCCAGCAGCCAAATAAAGACTAGCGGGGATCAGATCAATGAGCAGTTCTTC
-,TRBJ1-2,-,TRBV2,CASSERGYYGYTF,TGTGCCAGCAGTGAAAGGGGGTACTATGGCTACACCTTC
-,TRBJ1-2,TRBD1,TRBV6-5,CASSPTGGAGYGYTF,TGTGCCAGCAGTCCCACAGGGGGCGCTGGCTATGGCTACACCTTC
once,TRBJ1-2,-,TRBV30,CAWDRGAHYGYTF,TGTGCCTGGGATCGGGGGGCGCATTATGGCTACACCTTC
-,TRBJ2-7,-,TRBV4-3,CASSQDLEGYEQYF,TGCGCCAGCAGCCAAGATCTAGAGGGATACGAGCAGTACTTC
-,TRBJ2-5,-,TRBV15,CATSSLVTGGMQETQYF,TGTGCCACCAGCAGCCTAGTTACAGGTGGAATGCAAGAGACCCAGTACTTC
-,TRBJ2-1,-,TRBV15,CATSLPGVWSEQFF,TGTGCCACCAGCCTACCAGGGGTATGGTCTGAGCAGTTCTTC
-,TRBJ2-3,-,TRBV6-5,CASSYSSSSYTDTQYF,TGTGCCAGCAGTTACTCGTCTAGCTCTTACACAGATACGCAGTATTTT
-,TRBJ1-1,-,TRBV6-5,CASSYLPGLTEAFF,TGTGCCAGCAGTTATCTGCCAGGACTCACTGAAGCTTTCTTT
-,TRBJ2-7,TRBD2,TRBV6-6,CASRVGLAGVYEQYF,TGTGCCAGCAGGGTTGGACTAGCGGGGGTCTACGAGCAGTACTTC
once,TRBJ2-1,-,TRBV10-3,CAISPRESYNEQFF,TGTGCCATCAGTCCTCGGGAGTCCTACAATGAGCAGTTCTTC
-,TRBJ2-7,-,TRBV7-2,CASSSYGGSYEQYF,TGTGCCAGCAGCTCATATGGGGGGTCCTACGAGCAGTACTTC
once,TRBJ1-6,TRBD1,TRBV6-6,CASSKTGGVPLHF,TGTGCCAGCAGTAAGACAGGGGGGGTACCCCTCCACTTT
-,TRBJ1-5,-,TRBV4-3,CASSQEAEGDQPQHF,TGCGCCAGCAGCCAAGAGGCAGAGGGGGATCAGCCCCAGCATTTT
-,TRBJ1-6,-,TRBV30,CAWSIQGGSPLHF,TGTGCCTGGAGTATTCAGGGTGGGTCACCCCTCCACTTT
-,TRBJ1-1,-,TRBV6-5,CASHGMRNTEAFF,TGTGCCAGCCACGGTATGAGGAACACTGAAGCTTTCTTT